The T cell receptor beta chain described here comes from a study of blood T cell repertoires in COVID-19. The wider study: There were acute and convalescent COVID-19 samples, and they came from the United States, Italy and Spain. PBMCs, B-cell-depleted T cells, or T cells provided the cDNA or gDNA that made up the material.

Germline CDR1 and CDR2: LGHNA and YNFKEQ. V was cut by 1 base and J by 2 bases, with 11 bases left in between. The CDR3 runs 16 residues. As processed by the authors: Reference gene primers were amplified, and this amplification served to estimate nucleated cell counts. Sequencing was performed with immunoSEQ multiplex PCR; in TCRdb, only in-frame clones are kept and a portion is missing. V and J calls and clone size are given by that table; D and trimming were obtained from the DNA. The sample lists roughly 80,000 clones; 83% were seen once. The specimen sequenced was peripheral blood. The chain recombines TRBV4-2 with TRBJ2-2; D might be TRBD2 (5 bases). The clonotype originates from a woman older than 75 with acute or convalescent COVID-19. The CDR3 protein is CASSQVVGDNTGELFF. The CDR3 DNA sequence: TGTGCCAGCAGCCAAGTGGTGGGAGATAACACCGGGGAGCTGTTTTTT.